This TCR beta chain was recovered during a study of shared clonotypes between healthy human individuals. Study-level information: Donor composition was two women and a few men, aged 18 to 49. CD4 naive cells filled three plates per donor, CD4 memory three, CD8 naive two and CD8 memory one.

Here immunoSEQ multiplex PCR was the method, and the copy in TCRdb shows in-frame clones only, minus some. The data show approximately 240,000 clones, just over 65% seen once. The CDR3 totals 13 residues. The germline CDR1 and CDR2 sequences are SGHRS and YFSETQ. Trimming took off 3 bases at V and 4 bases at J, with 10 bases between the two ends. This clonotype was sampled from a man under 40 in good health. The sample was memory CD4+ T cells sorted from blood. Subset: CD45RA-negative fraction. The chain has TRBV5-1 and TRBJ2-5, with D possibly being TRBD2 (5 bases). The CDR3 loop reads CASSSSGSETQYF. As DNA, the CDR3 is TGCGCCAGCAGCTCCTCGGGGTCAGAGACCCAGTACTTC.